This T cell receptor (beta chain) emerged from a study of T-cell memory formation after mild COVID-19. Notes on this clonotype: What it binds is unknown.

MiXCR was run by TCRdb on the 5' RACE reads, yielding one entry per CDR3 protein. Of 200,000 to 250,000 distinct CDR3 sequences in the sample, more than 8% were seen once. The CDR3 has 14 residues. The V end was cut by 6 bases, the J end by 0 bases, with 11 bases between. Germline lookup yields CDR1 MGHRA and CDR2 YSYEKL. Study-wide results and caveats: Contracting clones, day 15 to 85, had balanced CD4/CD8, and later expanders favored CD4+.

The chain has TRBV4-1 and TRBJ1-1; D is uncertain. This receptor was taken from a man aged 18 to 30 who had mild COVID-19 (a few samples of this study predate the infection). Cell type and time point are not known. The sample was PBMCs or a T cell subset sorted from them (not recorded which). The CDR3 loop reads CASRGVTMNTEAFF. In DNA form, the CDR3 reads TGCGCCAGCAGGGGAGTTACAATGAACACTGAAGCTTTCTTT.